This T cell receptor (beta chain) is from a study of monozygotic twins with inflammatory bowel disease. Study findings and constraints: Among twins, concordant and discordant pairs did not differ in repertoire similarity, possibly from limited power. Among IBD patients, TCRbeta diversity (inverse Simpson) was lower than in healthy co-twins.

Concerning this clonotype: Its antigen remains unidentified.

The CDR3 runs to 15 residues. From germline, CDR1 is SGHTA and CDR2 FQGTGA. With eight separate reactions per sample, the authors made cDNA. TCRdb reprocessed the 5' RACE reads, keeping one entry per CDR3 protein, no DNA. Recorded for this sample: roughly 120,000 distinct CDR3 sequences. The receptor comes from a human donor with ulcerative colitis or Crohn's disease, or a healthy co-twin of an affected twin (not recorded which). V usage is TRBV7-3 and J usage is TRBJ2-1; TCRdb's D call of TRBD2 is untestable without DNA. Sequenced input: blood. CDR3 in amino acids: CASSLRGLANNEQFF.